The 27 T cell receptor beta chains below come from one sample, sequenced in a study of cytomegalovirus exposure and HLA in healthy donors. The PCR made use of 60 Vbeta and 13 Jbeta primers. Clones were read by immunoSEQ multiplex PCR, and TCRdb kept only the in-frame ones, dropping some. The sample gives 130,000 or so clones, approximately 84% of which show up once; less than 2% is in the top ten. The sequenced sample consisted of PBMCs. Source of these receptors: a middle-aged woman in good health and CMV-seronegative.

The CDR3 DNA follows: TGCGCCAGCAGTGAGTCGGTAGTGCGGGCCCACGCAGATACGCAGTATTTT. It encodes CASSESVVRAHADTQYF. The chain couples TRBV10-1 to TRBJ2-3, with D possibly TRBD2 on 5 matching bases. Germline V gives CDR1 WNHNN, CDR2 SYGVQD (reference sequence). The CDR3 has 17 amino acids. With 0 bases removed from V and 4 bases from J, the gap between germline ends came to 17 bases.

The chain joins TRBV11-3 to TRBJ1-1; TRBD1 matches at 8 bases. In germline, CDR1 is SGHNT, CDR2 YENEEA. Losses at the gene ends were 4 bases for V and 4 bases for J; bases not matched to a gene: 2. CDR3 length equals 13 residues. This chain's CDR3 is CASSSDRGTEAFF. CDR3 nucleotide sequence: TGTGCCAGCAGCTCAGACAGGGGCACTGAAGCTTTCTTT.

The genes are TRBV30 and TRBJ1-2, with D unresolved. With 0 bases removed from V and 1 base from J, the gap between germline ends came to 12 bases. The V gene's germline CDR1 is GTSNPN and CDR2 SVGIG (reference sequence). The CDR3 runs to 15 residues. As DNA, the CDR3 is TGTGCCTGGAGTGTATTTGGAGGGCTTAACTATGGCTACACCTTC. It translates to CAWSVFGGLNYGYTF. The entire variable domain, with the rest obtained from reference TRBV30 and TRBJ1-2, is as follows: SQTIHQWPATLVQPVGSPLSLECTVEGTSNPNLYWYRQAAGRGLQLLFYSVGIGQISSEVPQNLSASRPQDRQFILSSKKLLLSDSGFYLCAWSVFGGLNYGYTFGSGTRLTVV.

This sequence joins TRBV27 and TRBJ2-1; TRBD2 matches at 7 bases. Germline CDR1 MNHEY, CDR2 SMNVEV (reference sequence). The V segment lost 1 base and the J segment 2 bases; nucleotides outside the gene matches: 5. The CDR3 sequence is 16 residues long. The CDR3 protein is CASSLWPSGPYNEQFF. CDR3 DNA sequence: TGTGCCAGCAGTTTATGGCCTAGCGGCCCCTACAATGAGCAGTTCTTC.

The V gene is TRBV7-2, the J gene TRBJ1-2; 7 positions match TRBD1. V lost 7 bases, J lost 4 bases, and 9 bases stayed unmatched. The CDR3 is 14 residues long. Per the germline V gene, CDR1 is SGHTA and CDR2 is FQGNSA. CDR3 sequence reads: CASTQGGSSYGYTF. CDR3 sequence (DNA): TGTGCCAGCACCCAAGGGGGCTCCAGCTATGGCTACACCTTC. Variable domain in full (rest from reference TRBV7-2 and TRBJ1-2): GAGVSQSPSNKVTEKGKDVELRCDPISGHTALYWYRQSLGQGLEFLIYFQGNSAPDKSGLPSDRFSAERTGGSVSTLTIQRTQQEDSAVYLCASTQGGSSYGYTFGSGTRLTVV.

This clone was counted a single time. The CDR3: CASSKTGILDEQYF. CDR3 nucleotide sequence: TGTGCCAGCTCGAAGACAGGGATCCTGGACGAGCAGTACTTC. The rearrangement joins TRBV18 to TRBJ2-7; 7 bases match TRBD1. V dropped 6 bases and J dropped 5; count of bases not matched to a gene: 10. CDR3 length: 14 residues. Per the germline V gene, CDR1 is KGHSH and CDR2 is LQKENI. Drawing the rest from reference TRBV18 and TRBJ2-7, the complete variable domain is NAGVMQNPRHLVRRRGQEARLRCSPMKGHSHVYWYRQLPEEGLKFMVYLQKENIIDESGMPKERFSAEFPKEGPSILRIQQVVRGDSAAYFCASSKTGILDEQYFGPGTRLTVT.

The chain carries TRBV28 and TRBJ2-5; D not resolved. The CDR3 has 12 residues. The ends were cut back, 6 bases at V and 5 bases at J, with 10 bases in the middle. Looked up from germline, CDR1 is MDHEN and CDR2 is SYDVKM. Here the CDR3 reads CASRYLRETQYF. The CDR3 DNA reads as TGTGCCAGCAGATATCTCCGGGAGACCCAGTACTTC.

The chain combines TRBV11-2 with TRBJ2-7, with unresolved D. There are 15 residues in the CDR3. CDR1 is SGHAT, CDR2 FQNNGV, per germline. With 0 bases removed from V and 2 bases from J, the gap between germline ends came to 11 bases. DNA for the CDR3: TGTGCCAGCAGCTTAGATCGGGTCGTGACCTACGAGCAGTACTTC. Protein sequence: CASSLDRVVTYEQYF.

V gene TRBV28 combines with J gene TRBJ2-5; D possibly corresponds to TRBD2 (6 bases). Germline V lookup: CDR1 MDHEN, CDR2 SYDVKM. V was cut by 4 bases and J by 5 bases, with 17 bases left in between. The CDR3 contains 15 residues. The CDR3 DNA reads as TGTGCCAGCAGTTGGCTCAGGGAGGTAGAGGAGACCCAGTACTTC. Its protein product is CASSWLREVEETQYF.

The chain carries TRBV4-1 and TRBJ2-7; D is perhaps TRBD2 (5 bases). V lost 6 bases, J lost 3 bases, and 18 bases lay in between. The germline CDR1 and CDR2 sequences are MGHRA and YSYEKL. The length of the CDR3 is 15 residues. CDR3 coding DNA: TGCGCCAGCAGATGGCTAGCTAGGGTCGACTACGAGCAGTACTTC. Its protein is CASRWLARVDYEQYF.

The gene calls are TRBV7-3 and TRBJ2-5, with 8 positions matching TRBD2. J gave up 5 bases and V 4 bases, and 9 bases lay outside the gene matches. Germline-derived CDR1 and CDR2 are SGHTA and FQGTGA. CDR3 size: 15 residues. For the CDR3, the DNA is TGTGCCAGCAGCTCCGGGACTAGTAGAGGGGAGACCCAGTACTTC. Residues: CASSSGTSRGETQYF.

This rearrangement joins TRBV4-2 to TRBJ2-7, with 7 bases fitting TRBD2. V trimming: 2 bases; J trimming: 4 bases; junction bases outside the gene matches: 5. The CDR3 contains 14 residues. Germline-derived CDR1 and CDR2 are LGHNA and YNFKEQ. The CDR3: CASSQPSREYEQYF. The CDR3 DNA is TGTGCCAGCAGCCAACCCTCGCGGGAGTACGAGCAGTACTTC.

V and J are TRBV9 and TRBJ1-4, with TRBD1 as a possible D gene (5 bases). The CDR3 sequence is 14 residues long. Germline-derived CDR1 and CDR2 are SGDLS and YYNGEE. V shed 4 bases and J shed 6 bases, with 13 bases lying between them. CDR3 DNA: TGTGCCAGCAGCCCGGGGACGGGGGATGAAAAACTGTTTTTT. Translating it yields CASSPGTGDEKLFF. Complete variable domain (other parts from reference TRBV9 and TRBJ1-4): DSGVTQTPKHLITATGQRVTLRCSPRSGDLSVYWYQQSLDQGLQFLIQYYNGEERAKGNILERFSAQQFPDLHSELNLSSLELGDSALYFCASSPGTGDEKLFFGSGTQLSVL.

The chain has TRBV18 and TRBJ1-3; 8 nucleotides line up with TRBD1. This CDR3 spans 21 amino acids. V was clipped by 3 bases and J by 4 bases; unmatched bases: 23. Germline CDR1 reads KGHSH; CDR2 reads LQKENI. Written as DNA, the CDR3 is TGTGCCAGCTCACCGGGACTCAGACAGGGGATTATCAACCTTCAAGGAAACACCATATATTTT. Amino acid sequence: CASSPGLRQGIINLQGNTIYF.

This clone was picked up a small number of times. The gene calls are TRBV19 and TRBJ1-5; D call uncertain. The CDR3 runs 12 residues. Germline V CDR1 and CDR2: LNHDA, SQIVND (reference sequence). Deletions cut 7 bases from V and 5 bases from J, with 9 bases between. The CDR3 DNA reads as TGTGCCAGTACCCTTTATGATCAGCCCCAGCATTTT. The encoded protein is CASTLYDQPQHF.

The chain has TRBV30 and TRBJ1-2, with 10 bases fitting TRBD1. This CDR3 has 14 amino acids. V lost 0 bases and J lost 6; bases outside the gene matches: 4. The germline CDR1 and CDR2 sequences are GTSNPN and SVGIG (reference sequence). The CDR3 DNA reads TGTGCCTGGAGTGTGCCGGGACAGGGGCATGGCTACACCTTC. The encoded protein is CAWSVPGQGHGYTF.

This sequence joins TRBV2 and TRBJ2-5; possible D gene TRBD2, 6 bases. Germline CDR1 is SNHLY and CDR2 is FYNNEI. The CDR3 is made up of 14 amino acids. V lost 4 bases and J lost 4, with 13 bases in between. The CDR3 is CASSGEIAAETQYF. The DNA of the CDR3 is TGTGCCAGCAGTGGGGAAATAGCGGCAGAGACCCAGTACTTC.

The rearrangement joins TRBV28 to TRBJ2-7; 7 nucleotides match TRBD2. V lost 7 bases and J lost 2; bases outside the gene matches: 8. Per the germline V gene, CDR1 is MDHEN and CDR2 is SYDVKM. The CDR3 runs to 14 residues. The CDR3 spells CASKPGGRTYEQYF. In DNA, the CDR3 is TGTGCCAGCAAACCGGGCGGGAGAACCTACGAGCAGTACTTC. The full variable domain, in which reference TRBV28 and TRBJ2-7 provide the parts outside the CDR3, is DVKVTQSSRYLVKRTGEKVFLECVQDMDHENMFWYRQDPGLGLRLIYFSYDVKMKEKGDIPEGYSVSREKKERFSLILESASTNQTSMYLCASKPGGRTYEQYFGPGTRLTVT.

The gene calls are TRBV5-1 and TRBJ1-5; D is uncertain. V lost 0 bases to trimming and J lost 0 bases, with 7 bases between them. Germline V gives CDR1 SGHRS, CDR2 YFSETQ. CDR3 length equals 15 residues. The CDR3 spells CASSLDSPSNQPQHF. The CDR3 DNA sequence: TGCGCCAGCAGCTTGGACAGCCCTAGCAATCAGCCCCAGCATTTT.

V and J are TRBV5-1 and TRBJ2-7; TRBD2 matches at 13 bases. The CDR3 length is 16 residues. V gave up 0 bases and J gave up 3 bases; unmatched junction bases: 3. CDR1 is SGHRS, CDR2 YFSETQ, per germline. CDR3 nucleotide sequence: TGCGCCAGCAGCTTGGCAGGGACTAGCGGGATCTACGAGCAGTACTTC. Residues: CASSLAGTSGIYEQYF.

The gene calls are TRBV30 and TRBJ2-3; 8 bases fit TRBD1. The ends lost 2 bases at V and 8 bases at J; junction bases unmatched: 6. The CDR3 runs 13 residues. CDR1 is GTSNPN and CDR2 is SVGIG in the germline V gene (reference sequence). As DNA, the CDR3 is TGTGCCTGGAGTTTGACAGGGGTGGGTACGCAGTATTTT. It yields the protein CAWSLTGVGTQYF.

The genes are TRBV5-1 and TRBJ2-1; 9 bases map to TRBD1. The CDR3 runs 15 residues. Looked up from germline, CDR1 is SGHRS and CDR2 is YFSETQ. Trimming removed 2 bases from V and 6 bases from J; junction bases left unmatched: 6. As DNA, the CDR3 is TGCGCCAGCAGCTTCAGGACAGGGGTTATCAATGAGCAGTTCTTC. Its translation: CASSFRTGVINEQFF.

This clone showed up just once. The DNA of the CDR3 is TGTGCCAGTAGGAAAGCCGACAGGGTAGATTTGAACACTGAAGCTTTCTTT. Amino acid sequence: CASRKADRVDLNTEAFF. The V and J genes are TRBV19 and TRBJ1-1, with 7 nucleotides matching TRBD1. The trim removed 6 bases at V and 0 bases at J, leaving 13 bases unmatched. The CDR3 is 17 amino acids. Looked up from germline, CDR1 is LNHDA and CDR2 is SQIVND (reference sequence).

The chain employs TRBV4-2 and TRBJ1-2; D is ambiguous. This CDR3 contains 13 residues. From germline, CDR1 is LGHNA and CDR2 YNFKEQ. Deletions cut 0 bases from V and 7 bases from J, with 9 bases between. The CDR3 bases are TGTGCCAGCAGCCAAGATCTTCGGGGTGGCTACACCTTC. Protein: CASSQDLRGGYTF.

This rearrangement joins TRBV28 to TRBJ2-5; TRBD2 aligns across 9 bases. The CDR3 length is 15 residues. From germline, CDR1 is MDHEN and CDR2 SYDVKM. The junction had 5 bases not matched to a gene; V was cut back by 4 bases and J by 2 bases. The CDR3 here is CASSWASGNQETQYF. The CDR3, as DNA: TGTGCCAGCAGTTGGGCTAGCGGGAATCAAGAGACCCAGTACTTC.

This clone was found a few times. The CDR3 loop reads CASSTPGLAGGPNEQFF. DNA of the CDR3: TGTGCCAGCAGCACACCGGGACTAGCGGGAGGACCCAATGAGCAGTTCTTC. This chain links TRBV7-2 with TRBJ2-1; 15 positions agree with TRBD2. With V trimmed by 5 bases and J by 6 bases, 8 bases remained unmatched. The CDR3 consists of 17 residues. Germline CDR1 reads SGHTA; CDR2 reads FQGNSA. Full variable domain (outside the CDR3, taken from reference TRBV7-2 and TRBJ2-1): GAGVSQSPSNKVTEKGKDVELRCDPISGHTALYWYRQSLGQGLEFLIYFQGNSAPDKSGLPSDRFSAERTGGSVSTLTIQRTQQEDSAVYLCASSTPGLAGGPNEQFFGPGTRLTVL.

V is TRBV18 and J is TRBJ2-3; 7 bases map to TRBD1. The germline V gene encodes CDR1 KGHSH and CDR2 LQKENI. The ends lost 3 bases at V and 5 bases at J; junction bases unmatched: 5. The length of the CDR3 is 14 residues. The CDR3 loop reads CASSPTGSGDTQYF. CDR3 DNA sequence: TGTGCCAGCTCACCGACAGGGTCGGGAGATACGCAGTATTTT.